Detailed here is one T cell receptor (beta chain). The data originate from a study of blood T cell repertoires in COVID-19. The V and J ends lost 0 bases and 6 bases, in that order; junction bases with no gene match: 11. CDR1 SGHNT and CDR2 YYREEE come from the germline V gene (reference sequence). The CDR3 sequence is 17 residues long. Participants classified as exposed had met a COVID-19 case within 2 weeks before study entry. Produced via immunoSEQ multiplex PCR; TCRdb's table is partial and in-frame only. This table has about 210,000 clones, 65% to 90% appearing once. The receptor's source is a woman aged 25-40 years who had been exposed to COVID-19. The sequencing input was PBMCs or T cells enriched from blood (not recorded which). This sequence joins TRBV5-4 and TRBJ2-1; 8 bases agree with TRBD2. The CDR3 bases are TGTGCCAGCAGCTTGGCGGGTTTGCGGGGGGAGGGCAATGAGCAGTTCTTC. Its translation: CASSLAGLRGEGNEQFF. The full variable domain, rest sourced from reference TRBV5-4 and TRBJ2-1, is ETGVTQSPTHLIKTRGQQVTLRCSSQSGHNTVSWYQQALGQGPQFIFQYYREEENGRGNFPPRFSGLQFPNYSSELNVNALELDDSALYLCASSLAGLRGEGNEQFFGPGTRLTVL.